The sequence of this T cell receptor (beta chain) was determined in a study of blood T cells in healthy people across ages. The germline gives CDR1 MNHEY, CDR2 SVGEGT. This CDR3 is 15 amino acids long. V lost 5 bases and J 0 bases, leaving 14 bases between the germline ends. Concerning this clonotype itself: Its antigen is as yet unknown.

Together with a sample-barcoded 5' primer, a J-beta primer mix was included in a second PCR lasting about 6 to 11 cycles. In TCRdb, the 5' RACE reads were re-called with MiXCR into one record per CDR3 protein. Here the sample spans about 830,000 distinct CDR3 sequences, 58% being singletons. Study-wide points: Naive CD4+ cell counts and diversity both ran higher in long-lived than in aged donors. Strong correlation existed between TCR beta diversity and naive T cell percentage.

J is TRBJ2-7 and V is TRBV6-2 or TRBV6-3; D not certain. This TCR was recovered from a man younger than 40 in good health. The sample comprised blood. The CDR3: CASSRPGTLSYEQYF. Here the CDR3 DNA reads TGTGCCAGCAGTCGCCCAGGCACCCTCTCCTACGAGCAGTACTTC.